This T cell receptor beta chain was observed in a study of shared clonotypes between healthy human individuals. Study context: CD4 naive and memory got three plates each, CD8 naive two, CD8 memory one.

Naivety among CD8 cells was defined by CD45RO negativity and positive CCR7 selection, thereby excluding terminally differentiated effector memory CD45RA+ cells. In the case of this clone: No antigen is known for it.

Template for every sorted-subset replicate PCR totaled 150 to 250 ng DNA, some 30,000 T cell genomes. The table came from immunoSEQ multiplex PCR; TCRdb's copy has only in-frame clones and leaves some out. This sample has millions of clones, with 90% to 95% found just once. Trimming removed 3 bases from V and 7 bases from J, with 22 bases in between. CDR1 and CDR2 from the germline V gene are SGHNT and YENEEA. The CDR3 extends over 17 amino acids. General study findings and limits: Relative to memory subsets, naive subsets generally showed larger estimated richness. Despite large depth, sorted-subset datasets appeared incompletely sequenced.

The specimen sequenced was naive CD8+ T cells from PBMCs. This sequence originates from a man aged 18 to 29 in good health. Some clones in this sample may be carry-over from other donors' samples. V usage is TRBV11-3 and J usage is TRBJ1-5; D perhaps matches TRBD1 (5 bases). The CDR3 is CASSFSGRGSGAQPQHF. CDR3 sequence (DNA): TGTGCCAGCAGCTTTTCAGGGAGAGGGAGCGGAGCCCAGCCCCAGCATTTT.